One sample yielded the 21 T cell receptor beta chains listed below, sequenced in a study of blood T cell repertoires in COVID-19 (TCRdb year 2020). The receptor library was made with the immunoSEQ multiplex PCR assay. The immuneACCESS repertoire file appears here via TCRdb, limited to in-frame rearrangements. These files lack a portion of the clones; in checked studies, under half of the deficit traces to unresolved V genes, and the cause of the others is not known. In this sample the table shows 200,000 to 250,000 clones, around 82% of which occur a single time. Over 7% of the sample is in the top ten clones. Sequenced: PBMCs or T cells enriched from blood (not recorded which). These receptors were collected from a middle-aged woman with acute COVID-19.

V usage is TRBV3-1 (or the pseudogene TRBV3-2) and J usage is TRBJ1-1, with TRBD1 matching over 8 bases. CDR3 length: 16 amino acids. Germline V gene data show CDR1 as LGHDT and CDR2 as YNNKEL (reference sequence). V was pared by 0 bases and J by 8 bases, with 11 bases of the junction left unmatched. The CDR3: CASSQERRVAGGEAFF. The CDR3 region has the DNA TGTGCCAGCAGCCAAGAGAGAAGGGTGGCAGGGGGCGAAGCTTTCTTT.

The V gene is TRBV7-3, the J gene TRBJ1-1; TRBD1 might be the D (6 bases). Trimming took 2 bases from V and 11 from J, leaving 15 bases between them. In germline, CDR1 is SGHTA, CDR2 FQGTGA. The CDR3 is 13 amino acids. CDR3 residues: CASSLFSGVPAFF. CDR3 nucleotides: TGTGCCAGCAGCTTATTTTCAGGGGTTCCGGCTTTCTTT.

The CDR3 sequence: CASSSRSPEATNEKLFF. The DNA of the CDR3 is TGTGCCAGCAGCTCCCGTTCCCCAGAGGCAACTAATGAAAAACTGTTTTTT. The chain has TRBV7-6 and TRBJ1-4; D is unclear. Germline V gene lookup returns CDR1 SGHVS and CDR2 FNYEAQ. This CDR3 has 17 amino acids. V was cut by 4 bases and J by 0 bases, with 15 bases left in between.

The rearrangement uses TRBV9 and TRBJ1-1; TRBD1 matches 8 bases. The CDR3 covers 16 residues. Germline CDR1 and CDR2: SGDLS and YYNGEE. Unmatched junction bases numbered 8, after V lost 4 bases and J lost 0 bases. The CDR3 sequence is CASSFLTGALNTEAFF. CDR3 bases: TGTGCCAGCAGCTTCTTGACAGGGGCGTTGAACACTGAAGCTTTCTTT.

This clone was counted a single time. CDR3 DNA sequence: TGTGCCAGCAGCTCGACAACCAGCACAGATACGCAGTATTTT. This gives the protein CASSSTTSTDTQYF. This chain joins TRBV11-2 and TRBJ2-3; no clear D. In germline, CDR1 is SGHAT, CDR2 FQNNGV. The CDR3 spans 14 residues. Trimming shortened V by 4 bases and J by 0 bases, and 8 bases separated the two germline ends.

The genes are TRBV7-8 and TRBJ1-1, with TRBD1 identical over 8 bases. Germline V gene sequence: CDR1 SGHVS, CDR2 FQNEAQ. V lost 1 base, J lost 4 bases, and 5 bases stayed unmatched. The CDR3 consists of 15 residues. The CDR3 is CASSLGQGASTEAFF. DNA of the CDR3: TGTGCCAGCAGCTTAGGTCAGGGGGCGAGCACTGAAGCTTTCTTT.

This clone was counted a single time. The chain combines TRBV30 with TRBJ2-7; TRBD2 matches at 7 bases. Germline CDR1 reads GTSNPN; CDR2 reads SVGIG (reference sequence). The CDR3 loop spans 16 amino acids. The J segment lost 0 bases and the V segment lost 4 bases, leaving 12 bases of the junction unmatched. Here the CDR3 DNA reads TGTGCCTGGACCGACCGGTGGCGGGGGAGCTCCTACGAGCAGTACTTC. It translates to CAWTDRWRGSSYEQYF.

This chain links TRBV5-8 with TRBJ2-1; the D gene is possibly TRBD1 (5 bases). V shed 4 bases and J shed 0 bases, with 11 bases lying between them. This CDR3 has 15 amino acids. Germline assignment: CDR1 SGHTS and CDR2 YDEGEE. The CDR3, as DNA: TGTGCCAGCAGCCTTAGGGGTAGCTCCTACAATGAGCAGTTCTTC. Translation: CASSLRGSSYNEQFF.

The chain couples TRBV28 to TRBJ1-1, with no clear D. The CDR3 is 13 amino acids. Trimming removed 1 base at V and 12 bases at J, with 15 bases between. Germline CDR1 and CDR2: MDHEN and SYDVKM. The DNA of the CDR3 is TGTGCCAGCAGTTTATTCGGTCGCCTGAGGACTTTCTTT. Protein product: CASSLFGRLRTFF.

The CDR3 reads CATSRSGNQPQHF. CDR3 DNA sequence: TGTGCCACCAGCAGATCCGGCAATCAGCCCCAGCATTTT. J is TRBJ1-5 and V is TRBV15; D call uncertain. Trimming took off 2 bases at V and 2 bases at J, with 4 bases between the two ends. The CDR3 totals 13 residues. Germline assignment: CDR1 LNHNV and CDR2 YYDKDF (reference sequence).

The J gene is TRBJ1-1, the V gene TRBV2; 8 nucleotides agree with TRBD1. The CDR3 sequence is 14 residues long. Germline V gene data show CDR1 as SNHLY and CDR2 as FYNNEI. V shed 7 bases and J 4 bases; nucleotides not matched to a gene: 8. The CDR3 loop reads CASIPRDRFTEAFF. CDR3 sequence (DNA): TGTGCCAGCATACCCCGGGACAGGTTCACTGAAGCTTTCTTT.

This chain links TRBV18 with TRBJ2-1; D is unclear. The CDR3 has 14 residues. The germline gives CDR1 KGHSH, CDR2 LQKENI. Trimming removed 2 bases from V and 3 bases from J, with 8 bases in between. This CDR3 is CASSPNLNYNEQFF. CDR3 DNA: TGTGCCAGCTCACCAAACTTAAACTACAATGAGCAGTTCTTC.

The chain links TRBV28 to TRBJ1-1, with D maybe TRBD1 (6 bases). The V gene lost 4 bases and the J gene lost 6 bases, with 15 bases spanning the gap. The CDR3 is 14 residues long. Germline CDR1 MDHEN, CDR2 SYDVKM. The CDR3 region is CASSYPTGGAEAFF. DNA of the CDR3: TGTGCCAGCAGTTACCCAACTGGGGGCGCTGAAGCTTTCTTT.

This chain connects TRBV4-2 to TRBJ2-4; D perhaps matches TRBD2 (5 bases). In germline, CDR1 is LGHNA, CDR2 YNFKEQ. This CDR3 is 17 amino acids long. Trimming took 0 bases from V and 0 from J, leaving 12 bases between them. The CDR3 sequence is CASSQDLQRVAKNIQYF. The CDR3 DNA reads as TGTGCCAGCAGCCAAGATTTACAGAGGGTAGCCAAAAACATTCAGTACTTC.

The rearrangement joins TRBV27 to TRBJ2-1; 7 positions match TRBD2. Germline V gene data show CDR1 as MNHEY and CDR2 as SMNVEV (reference sequence). The trim removed 2 bases at V and 0 bases at J, leaving 7 bases unmatched. The CDR3 extends over 17 amino acids. This chain's CDR3 is CASSLNGRAHSYNEQFF. Here the CDR3 DNA reads TGTGCCAGCAGTTTAAATGGGAGGGCCCACTCCTACAATGAGCAGTTCTTC.

V gene TRBV30 combines with J gene TRBJ1-1, with 8 bases fitting TRBD1. The J segment lost 7 bases and the V segment lost 5 bases, leaving 6 bases of the junction unmatched. CDR3 length: 12 residues. Germline lookup yields CDR1 GTSNPN and CDR2 SVGIG (reference sequence). DNA for the CDR3: TGTGCCTGGCCCAGGGGGCGGGGTGAAGCTTTCTTT. Translation: CAWPRGRGEAFF.

The V and J genes are TRBV28 and TRBJ1-6; D remains unclear. In germline, CDR1 is MDHEN, CDR2 SYDVKM. V was pared by 5 bases and J by 1 base, with 12 bases between. The CDR3 totals 16 residues. CDR3 DNA sequence: TGTGCCAGCAGTCGCGAAGCGGGTTCCTATAATTCACCCCTCCACTTT. Protein sequence: CASSREAGSYNSPLHF.

This chain links TRBV9 with TRBJ2-7, with 7 bases matching TRBD1. The CDR3 sequence is 14 residues long. Germline CDR1 is SGDLS and CDR2 is YYNGEE. The V gene end was trimmed by 3 bases and the J gene end by 5 bases; junction bases not matched to a gene: 8. Written as DNA, the CDR3 is TGTGCCAGCAGCGCTACAGGGGTAGGAGACGAGCAGTACTTC. Translation: CASSATGVGDEQYF.

A note on this clone: This CDR3 is also generated by other DNA sequences in the sample. This chain uses TRBV5-1 with TRBJ1-4, with TRBD1 as a possible D gene (6 bases). Germline V gives CDR1 SGHRS, CDR2 YFSETQ. The CDR3 runs to 15 residues. The ends were cut back, 0 bases at V and 4 bases at J, with 10 bases in the middle. CDR3 protein: CASSLVQGSNEKLFF. Here the CDR3 DNA reads TGCGCCAGCAGCTTGGTTCAGGGGAGTAATGAAAAACTGTTTTTT.

This chain connects TRBV30 to TRBJ1-4, with 7 bases fitting TRBD1. The germline V gene encodes CDR1 GTSNPN and CDR2 SVGIG (reference sequence). The V gene end was trimmed by 5 bases and the J gene end by 7 bases; junction bases not matched to a gene: 10. The CDR3 contains 14 residues. CDR3 nucleotides: TGTGCCTGGGATCTGGGACAGAGGGGTGAAAAACTGTTTTTT. Residues: CAWDLGQRGEKLFF.

This chain joins TRBV11-3 and TRBJ2-2; D gene unclear. Trimming took off 0 bases at V and 6 bases at J, with 5 bases between the two ends. In germline, CDR1 is SGHNT, CDR2 YENEEA. CDR3 length: 13 residues. CDR3 DNA: TGTGCCAGCAGCTTAGACGGGTCCGGGGAGCTGTTTTTT. Amino acid sequence: CASSLDGSGELFF. Full variable domain (missing parts from reference TRBV11-3 and TRBJ2-2): EAGVVQSPRYKIIEKKQPVAFWCNPISGHNTLYWYLQNLGQGPELLIRYENEEAVDDSQLPKDRFSAERLKGVDSTLKIQPAELGDSAVYLCASSLDGSGELFFGEGSRLTVL.